This T cell receptor (beta chain) was found in a study of blood T cell repertoires in COVID-19. For the study at large: Sources were T cells, B-cell-depleted T cells, or PBMCs; the material itself was cDNA or gDNA.

Germline-derived CDR1 and CDR2 are MDHEN and SYDVKM. This CDR3 region has 14 residues. The ends lost 5 bases at V and 11 bases at J; junction bases unmatched: 14. This clone was recorded only once. Here immunoSEQ multiplex PCR was the method, and the copy in TCRdb shows in-frame clones only, minus some. The data show over 10,000 clones, about 76% seen once. The sequenced sample was peripheral blood. This sequence joins TRBV28 and TRBJ1-1; 7 positions agree with TRBD1. The sequence derives from a woman over 75 with acute or convalescent COVID-19. Here the CDR3 DNA reads TGTGCCAGCAGTAAAGGCGACAGGGCGGGGATTGCTTTCTTT. This gives the protein CASSKGDRAGIAFF.